Listed below are T cell receptor beta chains from one sample, sequenced in a study of blood T cell repertoires in COVID-19. Generated by immunoSEQ multiplex PCR, the TCRdb table keeps only in-frame clones and is missing some. Among 15,000 to 20,000 clones listed, more than 80% were seen once. The specimen sequenced was peripheral blood. These receptors originate from a woman aged 45-60 years with active COVID-19. Each CDR3 is given without its conserved first and last residue.

v_call	j_call	cdr3_aa
TRBV7-6	TRBJ1-1	ASSQGDTEAF
TRBV7-8	TRBJ2-1	ASSRDRVNEQF
TRBV28	TRBJ1-2	ASKSGTYYGYT
TRBV6-5	TRBJ1-5	ASSFGQGSQPQH
TRBV19	TRBJ2-1	ASSIRRGGNEQF
TRBV28	TRBJ2-7	ASSSRPVHYEQY
TRBV7-3	TRBJ2-1	ASSRDSFDNEQF
TRBV3-1/TRBV3-2	TRBJ2-1	ASSLGRTNFYSYNEQF
TRBV7-8	TRBJ1-2	ASSLETGGYGYT
TRBV4-1	TRBJ1-4	ASSPPGPGQGVEKLF
TRBV5-1	TRBJ1-4	ASSLTGKEKLF
TRBV7-9	TRBJ2-7	ASSVRPGLEPYEQY
TRBV5-1	TRBJ2-7	ASSYSGSAYEQY
TRBV5-5	TRBJ2-2	ASSNRQTGELF
TRBV25-1	TRBJ2-7	ASSGLAGGRSYEQY
TRBV19	TRBJ2-5	ASSRWGEGETQY
TRBV27	TRBJ1-1	ASSSLRDTEAF
TRBV2	TRBJ1-2	ASSVYGYT
TRBV7-9	TRBJ1-6	ASSLQGSYNSPLH
TRBV11-2	TRBJ2-7	ASSLVGTPLYEQY
TRBV29-1	TRBJ1-4	SVEKVQGALF
TRBV3-1/TRBV3-2	TRBJ2-5	ASSQLWTGGETQY
TRBV30	TRBJ2-5	AWSFPGTGGETQY
TRBV7-2	TRBJ1-2	ASTLARLGDYGYT
TRBV5-1	TRBJ2-7	ASSLAGGPSYEQY
TRBV29-1	TRBJ1-6	SVGDSYNSPLH
TRBV11-2	TRBJ1-3	ASSLETVSSGNTIY
TRBV5-1	TRBJ1-6	ASSLERALSSPLH
TRBV27	TRBJ2-7	ASRLFQGLTSYEQY
TRBV30	TRBJ1-1	AWSVSLGNTEAF
TRBV28	TRBJ2-1	ASSSDYSSYNEQF
TRBV25-1	TRBJ2-1	ASSDPRNSYNEQF
TRBV7-9	TRBJ1-1	ASSFGQGGTEAF
TRBV7-9	TRBJ2-1	ASSLSLAGSYNEQF
TRBV5-1	TRBJ2-1	ASSWLAGTDNEQF
TRBV5-1	TRBJ1-1	ASSLQGGTEAF
TRBV2	TRBJ1-2	ASSERGGGYGYT
TRBV7-9	TRBJ2-7	ASSSTSGRAVGAYEQY
TRBV28	TRBJ2-6	ASSLGNSGANVLT
TRBV7-2	TRBJ2-2	ASSPNRVGELF
TRBV5-5	TRBJ2-3	ASSAIIAGGADTQY
TRBV29-1	TRBJ1-2	SVEYPTAGQGSGYT
TRBV7-9	TRBJ1-2	ASSSGHARYGYT
TRBV18	TRBJ1-1	ASSPLSGDTEAF
TRBV6-2/TRBV6-3	TRBJ1-2	ASSPGLYGYT
TRBV2	TRBJ1-1	ARGRDSGTEAF
TRBV21-1	TRBJ2-4	ASSKSGGFILAKNIQY
TRBV19	TRBJ1-2	ASKRESGGYGYT
TRBV27	TRBJ1-3	ASSSAGAGNTIY
TRBV20-1	TRBJ2-3	RSGKTDTQY
TRBV7-7	TRBJ1-5	ASSLNRDQPQH
TRBV6-5	TRBJ1-6	ASGQGRSPLH